This passage covers 8 T cell receptor beta chains from one sample sequenced in a study of shared clonotypes between healthy human individuals (dated by TCRdb to the early 2020s). Receptors were amplified or captured by the immunoSEQ multiplex PCR assay. TCRdb stores this immuneACCESS table with in-frame sequences only. Part of the clones is absent; in the studies checked, under half of the shortfall reflects unresolved V genes, and no reason is known for the rest. The sample contains over a million clones, about 98.5% of them found a single time. The ten largest clones capture around 0.38% of the sample. Input material: naive CD4+ T cells sorted from blood. In light of the paper, this sample's cell subset or site label describes: CD45RA+ positively selected. The receptors were sampled from a man aged 25-45 years in good health.

Note on this clone: The same CDR3 arises from other DNA sequences in this sample as well. V is TRBV9 and J is TRBJ2-2; D may be TRBD1 or TRBD2 (5 bases each). V lost 2 bases, J lost 3 bases, and 8 bases lay in between. The CDR3 contains 14 residues. The germline V gene encodes CDR1 SGDLS and CDR2 YYNGEE. The CDR3 loop reads CASSVGPDTGELFF. The DNA for the CDR3 is TGTGCCAGCAGCGTGGGACCGGACACCGGGGAGCTGTTTTTT.

The V and J genes are TRBV5-6 and TRBJ2-7; no definite D call. The V gene's germline CDR1 is SGHDT and CDR2 YYEEEE. This CDR3 region has 11 residues. V lost 2 bases and J 6 bases, leaving 6 bases between the germline ends. In nucleotides, the CDR3 is TGTGCCAGCAGCTTCCCGGGCGAGCAGTACTTC. It yields the protein CASSFPGEQYF.

V and J are TRBV7-8 and TRBJ2-7; D might be TRBD2 (6 bases). V was shortened by 1 base and J by 9 bases, with 10 bases between the two germline ends. The germline CDR1 and CDR2 sequences are SGHVS and FQNEAQ. CDR3 size: 12 residues. CDR3 residues: CASSLGGERQYF. Here the CDR3 DNA reads TGTGCCAGCAGCTTAGGCGGGGAAAGGCAGTACTTC.

J is TRBJ2-2 and V is TRBV11-2; D not certain. The CDR3 totals 13 residues. V was shortened by 3 bases and J by 6 bases, with 8 bases between the two germline ends. The germline CDR1 and CDR2 sequences are SGHAT and FQNNGV. CDR3 nucleotide sequence: TGTGCCAGCAGCTTTTATTGGTCCGGGGAGCTGTTTTTT. This sequence encodes CASSFYWSGELFF.

The V and J genes are TRBV28 and TRBJ1-1; D uncertain. The V end lost 5 bases, the J end lost 5 bases, and 18 bases lay between the germline ends. Germline V gene lookup returns CDR1 MDHEN and CDR2 SYDVKM. CDR3 length equals 15 residues. The CDR3 DNA reads as TGTGCCAGCAGTCCTCTCCGTGGGGTGGTAACTGAAGCTTTCTTT. Its protein is CASSPLRGVVTEAFF.

In the case of this clone: Other nucleotide sequences from this sample produce the same CDR3. The CDR3 nucleotides read TGCGCCAGCAGCTTGGTCAGGGAGGGCTACAATGAGCAGTTCTTC. Its translation: CASSLVREGYNEQFF. The V gene is TRBV5-1, the J gene TRBJ2-1; 7 bases are a match to TRBD2. CDR1 is SGHRS, CDR2 YFSETQ, per germline. This CDR3 is 15 amino acids long. V dropped 0 bases and J dropped 3; count of bases not matched to a gene: 3.

The rearrangement links TRBV27 to TRBJ2-1; no firm D call. Between the trimmed V and J ends, which lost 1 base and 3 bases, there was a span of 13 bases. The CDR3 loop spans 16 amino acids. Germline V CDR1 and CDR2: MNHEY, SMNVEV (reference sequence). CDR3 nucleotides: TGTGCCAGCAGTTTATTTGCGGTGCCAGGCTACAATGAGCAGTTCTTC. It yields the protein CASSLFAVPGYNEQFF.

Only one count was recorded for this clone. The CDR3 protein is CAWSSEGGTEAFF. The CDR3 region has the DNA TGTGCCTGGAGTAGTGAGGGGGGCACTGAAGCTTTCTTT. The chain has TRBV30 and TRBJ1-1; D perhaps matches TRBD1 (6 bases). This CDR3 comprises 13 residues. From germline, CDR1 is GTSNPN and CDR2 SVGIG (reference sequence). Deletions cut 2 bases from V and 4 bases from J, with 11 bases between.